Detailed here is one T cell receptor beta chain. Its antigen remains unidentified. Qualities for individual bases were not recorded, and no much larger clone is one base off. The data belong to a study of CD8+CD57+ T cells in acquired aplastic anemia (dated by TCRdb to the late 2010s). About the study as a whole: Extracted DNA from sorted CD4+ and CD8+ cells averaged about 3 ug, ranging from 0.2 to 27.4 ug. A CD8+CD57+ expansion meant a frequency higher than the mean frequency seen in healthy subjects.

Profiling of TCR beta VDJ combinations and CDR3 sequences used genomic DNA as the template. TCR repertoire sequencing was run on an Illumina HiSeq 2000. The original methods were these. Repertoires were assessed using TRBV/TRBJ rearrangement plots, CDR3 size and DJ length profiles, and Simpson's diversity index. Whichever DNA sequence was most abundant in the deep sequencing data was defined as the immunodominant clone. CDR3 amino acid sequences were screened for sharing across subjects and were compared with published repertoires and the VDJdb database. TCRdb trimmed the raw reads at Q25, called clones with MiXCR and kept productive beta chains. Entries that share a CDR3 protein sequence are merged under the most common genes and DNA. These V and J calls rely on TCRdb rather than the paper's analysis. The sample table lists roughly 150,000 distinct CDR3 sequences, under 55% of them with a count of one. Of the sample, roughly 2.8% falls within the top ten clones.

The CDR3 holds 12 amino acids from the cysteine to the phenylalanine. Only CDR3 DNA remains: 36 bases, in frame from the first base. V sheds 1 base and J sheds 5 bases, leaving 6 bases between their ends. CDR1 and CDR2 were assigned from the germline V gene as SGHDN and FVKESK. Flow cytometry had shown CD8+CD57+ cell expansion in the patients selected for sequencing. Severe acquired aplastic anemia was diagnosed in all patients according to International Study of Aplastic Anemia and Agranulocytosis and Camitta criteria. No patient had received any therapy when blood was sampled. TCR repertoires of sorted CD4+ and CD8+ blood T cells from severe aplastic anemia patients and healthy subjects were deep-sequenced in the study. Patients were enrolled under clinicaltrials.gov protocols 00001620, 01623167, 00001397, 00071045, 00081523 and 00961064 in the USA. Ficoll-Paque density gradient centrifugation was used to isolate peripheral blood mononuclear cells. CD4+ and CD8+ T cells were sorted by FACS or magnetic beads before DNA extraction.

General findings and caveats noted by the study authors: Patients and healthy controls showed no significant difference in CD8+ Simpson's diversity (P=0.060). Twenty-nine CD8+ CDR3 sequences were found to be shared between patients and controls, but these sequences appeared to be highly expressed in patients and within the immunodominant clones of the patients.

Sequencing input: sorted CD4+, CD8+, or CD8+CD57+ T cells (not recorded which) from PBMCs. The sequence derives from a human donor with aplastic anemia. The V and J segments used are TRBV14 and TRBJ2-7; too little of a D gene remains to name it. The DNA sequence reads TGTGCCAGCAGCCAAGGCGGCGACGAGCAGTACTTC. Translated, it reads CASSQGGDEQYF.